The clone carrying this TCR beta chain appeared a single time. The source of the sample is a study of blood T cell repertoires in COVID-19. Overall study context: COVID-19 samples from acute and convalescent phases originated in the United States, Italy and Spain.

Germline V lookup: CDR1 SGHAT, CDR2 FQNNGV. This CDR3 has 15 amino acids. Germline trimming cut 5 bases from V and 0 bases from J; bases unmatched to any gene: 5. This table comes from immunoSEQ multiplex PCR, and its TCRdb copy is limited to in-frame clones, with some not included. The sample records approximately 120,000 clones, around three quarters being singletons. The V call is TRBV11-2, the J call TRBJ2-7, with 9 nucleotides matching TRBD1. Sequences were obtained from peripheral blood. The clonotype was recovered from a human donor in a cohort sampled during active or convalescent COVID-19. CDR3 DNA: TGTGCCAGCAGCCTCACGGGACAGGGCTCCTACGAGCAGTACTTC. Amino acids: CASSLTGQGSYEQYF.